This is a list of T cell receptor beta chains from one sample in a study of T cell responses to AZD1222 COVID-19 vaccine. The table came from immunoSEQ multiplex PCR; TCRdb's copy has only in-frame clones and leaves some out. The table includes around 140,000 clones, around 84% detected once. Source: peripheral blood, taken on day 0 of AZD1222 vaccination. The receptor source for this set is an adult in good health. The CDR3 runs from the conserved cysteine through the conserved F or W. D genes are given only for firm matches. Rows may omit the clone size; those that give it use once, few, many or a size class.

cdr3_aa | cdr3_nt | j_call | clone_size | v_call | d_call
CASSDRGGNSPLHF | TGTGCCAGCAGCGACAGGGGAGGCAATTCACCCCTCCACTTT | TRBJ1-6 | - | TRBV4-2 | TRBD1
CASSQALAGGPGAQYF | TGTGCCAGCAGCCAAGCACTAGCGGGGGGGCCCGGGGCGCAGTATTTT | TRBJ2-3 | - | TRBV4-2 | TRBD2
CASSEGRAGTNNEQFF | TGTGCCAGCAGTGAAGGGAGGGCAGGGACTAACAATGAGCAGTTCTTC | TRBJ2-1 | - | TRBV2 | TRBD2
CASSIDGTYSPLHF | TGTGCCAGTAGTATCGACGGGACTTATTCACCCCTCCACTTT | TRBJ1-6 | - | TRBV19 | -
CASSLQVSGANVLTF | TGTGCCAGCAGCCTCCAAGTCTCTGGGGCCAACGTCCTGACTTTC | TRBJ2-6 | - | TRBV11-2 | -
CASRGEMEGQPTYGYTF | TGTGCCAGCAGGGGTGAAATGGAGGGACAGCCTACCTATGGCTACACCTTC | TRBJ1-2 | - | TRBV7-8 | TRBD1
CASSPFTGSEAFF | TGTGCCAGCAGCCCATTCACAGGGTCTGAAGCTTTCTTT | TRBJ1-1 | - | TRBV11-3 | -
CASSLVTDSYEQYF | TGCGCCAGCAGCTTGGTAACCGACTCCTACGAGCAGTACTTC | TRBJ2-7 | - | TRBV5-1 | -
CASSPGGYNQPQHF | TGTGCCAGCAGCCCCGGGGGCTACAATCAGCCCCAGCATTTT | TRBJ1-5 | - | TRBV27 | -
CASSGTGDQPQHF | TGTGCCAGCAGTGGTACAGGAGATCAGCCCCAGCATTTT | TRBJ1-5 | once | TRBV27 | -
CASSIQRDEKLFF | TGTGCCAGTAGTATCCAAAGGGATGAAAAACTGTTTTTT | TRBJ1-4 | - | TRBV19 | -
CASSAGQTTEAFF | TGTGCCAGCAGCGCGGGACAGACCACTGAAGCTTTCTTT | TRBJ1-1 | - | TRBV9 | TRBD1
CASSRGQGNQPQHF | TGTGCCAGCAGCCGCGGACAGGGGAATCAGCCCCAGCATTTT | TRBJ1-5 | - | TRBV7-9 | TRBD1
CASSLAGSQETQYF | TGTGCCAGCAGCTTGGCAGGGTCCCAAGAGACCCAGTACTTC | TRBJ2-5 | - | TRBV5-4 | -
CASSYARDSSYEQYF | TGTGCCAGCAGTTATGCCCGGGACAGCTCCTACGAGCAGTACTTC | TRBJ2-7 | - | TRBV28 | TRBD1
CASSSTSGGRNEQFF | TGTGCCAGCAGCTCCACTAGCGGGGGGAGGAATGAGCAGTTCTTC | TRBJ2-1 | once | TRBV7-3 | TRBD2
CASSYSGTGNYEQYF | TGTGCCAGCAGCTACTCCGGGACAGGGAACTACGAGCAGTACTTC | TRBJ2-7 | - | TRBV4-2 | TRBD1
CASSFISPETQYF | TGTGCCAGCAGCTTCATAAGCCCAGAGACCCAGTACTTC | TRBJ2-5 | few | TRBV7-2 | -
CASSLDERIPGNSPLHF | TGTGCCAGCAGCTTGGACGAAAGAATCCCGGGAAATTCACCCCTCCACTTT | TRBJ1-6 | - | TRBV5-6 | -
CASSLRLAGSTQYF | TGTGCCAGCAGCTTACGACTAGCGGGTAGTACGCAGTATTTT | TRBJ2-3 | - | TRBV7-2 | TRBD2
CASSLIGLDDNEQFF | TGCGCCAGCAGCTTAATCGGACTAGACGACAATGAGCAGTTCTTC | TRBJ2-1 | - | TRBV5-1 | TRBD2
CASSLGGYYEQYF | TGTGCCAGCAGCTTAGGAGGGTACTACGAGCAGTACTTC | TRBJ2-7 | - | TRBV7-2 | -
CASSPPGAGAAREQYF | TGTGCCAGCTCACCACCGGGTGCCGGAGCCGCTCGCGAGCAGTACTTC | TRBJ2-7 | - | TRBV18 | -
CAWSKYSTNEKLFF | TGTGCCTGGAGTAAATATAGTACTAATGAAAAACTGTTTTTT | TRBJ1-4 | - | TRBV30 | -
CPSRVRRGGPLQETQYF | TGTCCCAGCAGGGTACGGCGGGGGGGTCCCTTACAAGAGACCCAGTACTTC | TRBJ2-5 | once | TRBV9 | TRBD2
CATSRGLKPGQGWYGYTF | TGTGCCACCAGCAGAGGACTGAAACCGGGACAGGGTTGGTATGGCTACACCTTC | TRBJ1-2 | - | TRBV15 | TRBD1
CASSMTANTEAFF | TGTGCCAGCAGCATGACAGCGAACACTGAAGCTTTCTTT | TRBJ1-1 | - | TRBV5-6 | -
CASSLGRGDDGYTF | TGTGCCAGCAGCTTAGGCAGGGGGGATGATGGCTACACCTTC | TRBJ1-2 | - | TRBV7-9 | TRBD1
CASSYPREAGGQADTQYF | TGTGCCAGCAGTTACCCTCGAGAGGCGGGGGGGCAAGCAGATACGCAGTATTTT | TRBJ2-3 | - | TRBV6-2/TRBV6-3 | TRBD2